These 23 T cell receptor beta chains originate from one sample sequenced in a study of T cell clones after liver transplantation. Produced via immunoSEQ multiplex PCR; TCRdb's table is partial and in-frame only. The sample records 85,000 to 110,000 clones, about 80% being singletons. The sequencing here drew on CD4+ T cells from blood, taken approximately 50 months after liver transplant. These receptors were taken from a human patient who received a liver transplant. The T cells may partly be graft donor cells.

J is TRBJ1-6 and V is TRBV19; possible D gene TRBD1, 5 bases. CDR3 length: 14 residues. The germline CDR1 and CDR2 sequences are LNHDA and SQIVND (reference sequence). The ends were cut back, 6 bases at V and 7 bases at J, with 13 bases in the middle. CDR3 sequence: CASSLGVKNSPLHF. DNA of the CDR3: TGTGCCAGTAGCTTGGGGGTGAAAAATTCACCCCTCCACTTT.

J is TRBJ2-7 and V is TRBV6-1; a weak D match, TRBD1 (5 bases). This CDR3 is built from 13 residues. Trimming shortened V by 1 base and J by 2 bases, and 6 bases separated the two germline ends. Germline V gene lookup returns CDR1 MNHNS and CDR2 SASEGT. The CDR3 region has the DNA TGTGCCAGCAGTGAAGGGACAACCTACGAGCAGTACTTC. Residues: CASSEGTTYEQYF.

This sequence joins TRBV14 and TRBJ2-1, with D possibly TRBD2 on 5 matching bases. Germline V gene data show CDR1 as SGHDN and CDR2 as FVKESK. This CDR3 has 14 amino acids. V was trimmed by 6 bases and J by 10 bases, leaving 19 bases between them. CDR3 loop: CASSYITGWTEQFF. The DNA for the CDR3 is TGTGCCAGCAGTTATATAACGGGGTGGACGGAGCAGTTCTTC.

This clone occurred a few times. The chain has TRBV5-8 and TRBJ1-2; D unclear. This CDR3 comprises 12 residues. CDR1 SGHTS and CDR2 YDEGEE come from the germline V gene. V was pared by 1 base and J by 8 bases, with 9 bases between. The CDR3 DNA is TGTGCCAGCAGCTTGAGGACCGGGGGCTACACCTTC. It is translated as CASSLRTGGYTF.

The chain uses TRBV7-8 and TRBJ1-2; 7 bases agree with TRBD1. This CDR3 has 13 amino acids. The V gene end was trimmed by 3 bases and the J gene end by 8 bases; junction bases not matched to a gene: 6. Germline CDR1 reads SGHVS; CDR2 reads FQNEAQ. The CDR3: CASSFDREKGYTF. As DNA, the CDR3 is TGTGCCAGCAGCTTCGACAGGGAAAAGGGCTACACCTTC. The full variable domain, completed using reference TRBV7-8 and TRBJ1-2, is GAGVSQSPRYKVAKRGQDVALRCDPISGHVSLFWYQQALGQGPEFLTYFQNEAQLDKSGLPSDRFFAERPEGSVSTLKIQRTQQEDSAVYLCASSFDREKGYTFGSGTRLTVV.

V is TRBV29-1 and J is TRBJ1-1; 7 bases align to TRBD1. Looked up from germline, CDR1 is SQVTM and CDR2 is ANQGSEA. CDR3 length: 16 residues. The ends lost 5 bases at V and 5 bases at J; junction bases unmatched: 17. The CDR3 region is CSVQVWQGVMETEAFF. The CDR3 region has the DNA TGCAGCGTTCAGGTTTGGCAGGGGGTAATGGAAACTGAAGCTTTCTTT. Combining the CDR3 with reference TRBV29-1 and TRBJ1-1 gives the whole variable domain SAVISQKPSRDICQRGTSLTIQCQVDSQVTMMFWYRQQPGQSLTLIATANQGSEATYESGFVIDKFPISRPNLTFSTLTVSNMSPEDSSIYLCSVQVWQGVMETEAFFGQGTRLTVV.

J is TRBJ1-1 and V is TRBV18; 7 bases map to TRBD1. Germline CDR1 KGHSH, CDR2 LQKENI. Losses at the gene ends were 2 bases for V and 4 bases for J; bases not matched to a gene: 4. This CDR3 has 14 residues. The CDR3: CASSPRTGPTEAFF. CDR3 nucleotide sequence: TGTGCCAGCTCACCAAGGACAGGCCCCACTGAAGCTTTCTTT.

On this clone itself: The germline gene is not matched at one end of the junction; a read error may be the cause. The chain uses TRBV7-8 and TRBJ2-5; 7 bases fit TRBD2. The CDR3 has 11 residues. Germline values: CDR1 SGHVS, CDR2 FQNEAQ. The CDR3 nucleotides read TGTGCCAGCAGCTTAGAGCGGGATCCTAACTTC. Translating it yields CASSLERDPNF.

This sequence joins TRBV9 and TRBJ2-2; D gene unclear. The germline V and J ends were trimmed by 5 bases and 6 bases, with 17 bases remaining between them. Per the germline V gene, CDR1 is SGDLS and CDR2 is YYNGEE. The CDR3 totals 15 residues. The CDR3 reads CASRGNIGTPGELFF. The CDR3 nucleotides are TGTGCCAGCAGGGGGAATATAGGTACCCCCGGGGAGCTGTTTTTT.

This rearrangement joins TRBV23-1 to TRBJ1-2; tentatively, D is TRBD1 (5 bases). TRBV23-1 is reported as an ORF; its role is uncertain. Trimming left V 0 bases short and J 2 bases short, with 13 bases between. This CDR3 region has 16 residues. As DNA, the CDR3 is TGCGCCAGCAGTCAATCCCCGGGACTCGAGAACTATGGCTACACCTTC. It codes for CASSQSPGLENYGYTF.

This clone was seen once. The V gene is TRBV11-1, the J gene TRBJ2-1; D perhaps matches TRBD1 (6 bases). The CDR3 has 14 residues. CDR1 and CDR2 from the germline V gene are SGHAT and FQDESV (reference sequence). V was trimmed by 0 bases and J by 15 bases, leaving 18 bases between them. The CDR3 here is CASSLAGQFGALFF. Written as DNA, the CDR3 is TGTGCCAGCAGCTTAGCCGGACAGTTCGGGGCTTTGTTCTTC.

V is TRBV5-4 and J is TRBJ1-5, with a tentative D call TRBD1 (5 bases). The V gene's germline CDR1 is SGHNT and CDR2 YYREEE (reference sequence). This CDR3 is 17 amino acids long. Trimming removed 1 base at V and 0 bases at J, with 14 bases between. The CDR3 here is CASSLKGWGYSNQPQHF. CDR3 DNA: TGTGCCAGCAGCTTGAAGGGGTGGGGGTATAGCAATCAGCCCCAGCATTTT.

The chain couples TRBV5-5 to TRBJ1-1; 11 bases fit TRBD1. In germline, CDR1 is SGHKS, CDR2 YYEKEE (reference sequence). This CDR3 has 15 amino acids. The V segment lost 3 bases and the J segment 5 bases; nucleotides outside the gene matches: 6. The CDR3 DNA follows: TGTGCCAGCAGCTGGACAGGGGGCCCGAGGACTGAAGCTTTCTTT. Translated, it gives CASSWTGGPRTEAFF.

This clone was observed a handful of times. The chain is built from TRBV19 and TRBJ2-2; D not resolved. Germline V gene sequence: CDR1 LNHDA, CDR2 SQIVND (reference sequence). This CDR3 comprises 11 residues. Trimming removed 5 bases at V and 13 bases at J, with 11 bases between. The CDR3 DNA sequence: TGTGCCAGTAGTGCAGCCCGTGGGCTGTTTTTT. Protein sequence: CASSAARGLFF.

This chain joins TRBV15 and TRBJ1-5; the D gene is possibly TRBD1 (5 bases). V was pared by 1 base and J by 1 base, with 11 bases between. The germline gives CDR1 LNHNV, CDR2 YYDKDF (reference sequence). The length of the CDR3 is 16 residues. The DNA of the CDR3 is TGTGCCACCAGCAGAGGAGGGGTAGGGAGCAATCAGCCCCAGCATTTT. This sequence encodes CATSRGGVGSNQPQHF.

The chain links TRBV7-3 to TRBJ2-7, with 9 bases that match TRBD2. V lost 2 bases and J lost 4; bases outside the gene matches: 6. Germline V gives CDR1 SGHTA, CDR2 FQGTGA. The CDR3 is 15 residues long. CDR3: CASSLRGSGSYEQYF. CDR3 bases: TGTGCCAGCAGCTTACGGGGTAGCGGGAGTTACGAGCAGTACTTC.

The rearrangement joins TRBV28 to TRBJ1-2; D not resolved. Germline V gene sequence: CDR1 MDHEN, CDR2 SYDVKM. Trimming cost V 5 bases and J 4 bases, with 11 bases left between them. CDR3 length: 13 residues. The CDR3 spells CASSRESLYGYTF. The CDR3 region has the DNA TGTGCCAGCAGTAGGGAGTCCCTCTATGGCTACACCTTC.

The chain is built from TRBV6-1 and TRBJ2-2, with D possibly TRBD2 on 6 matching bases. The CDR3 is 13 amino acids. Per germline, CDR1 MNHNS and CDR2 SASEGT. The V and J ends lost 9 bases and 3 bases respectively, with 11 bases between them. The CDR3 nucleotides are TGTGCCAGTACCGGGACTTACACCGGGGAGCTGTTTTTT. Translated, it gives CASTGTYTGELFF.

This clone was detected a few times. The chain recombines TRBV29-1 with TRBJ2-2; 7 bases agree with TRBD1. Germline lookup yields CDR1 SQVTM and CDR2 ANQGSEA. V shed 7 bases, J shed 7 bases, and the junction held 6 bases outside the gene matches. The CDR3 runs 12 residues. CDR3 sequence reads: CSGNRGRGELFF. CDR3 bases: TGCAGCGGTAACAGGGGACGCGGGGAGCTGTTTTTT.

This rearrangement joins TRBV19 to TRBJ2-5, with TRBD1 matching over 9 bases. J lost 5 bases, V lost 5 bases, and 9 bases had no gene match. This CDR3 has 15 residues. Germline CDR1 reads LNHDA; CDR2 reads SQIVND (reference sequence). CDR3 residues: CASSSEGQGAETQYF. In nucleotides, the CDR3 is TGTGCCAGTAGTTCGGAGGGACAGGGAGCGGAGACCCAGTACTTC.

The V and J genes are TRBV5-4 and TRBJ2-5; D is undetermined. Trimming pared 1 base from V and 1 base from J, leaving 17 bases between. This CDR3 contains 17 residues. Per germline, CDR1 SGHNT and CDR2 YYREEE (reference sequence). In DNA, the CDR3 is TGTGCCAGCAGCTTGCCCTTGTCCGGCGTAACCCAAGAGACCCAGTACTTC. Translating it yields CASSLPLSGVTQETQYF.

This sequence joins TRBV18 and TRBJ1-3, with D unresolved. This CDR3 is built from 15 residues. Germline CDR1 KGHSH, CDR2 LQKENI. V lost 6 bases to trimming and J lost 0 bases, with 12 bases between them. The CDR3 DNA reads as TGTGCCAGCTCTGACGGACGGAACTCTGGAAACACCATATATTTT. This sequence encodes CASSDGRNSGNTIYF.

CDR3 in DNA: TGTGCCAGCAGCTTGGGGATAGCTATGAACACTGAAGCTTTCTTT. Its protein product is CASSLGIAMNTEAFF. The chain joins TRBV5-8 to TRBJ1-1, with D unclear. V lost 0 bases to trimming and J lost 0 bases, with 9 bases between them. Germline CDR1 reads SGHTS; CDR2 reads YDEGEE. CDR3 length equals 15 residues.